What follows are 29 T cell receptor beta chains derived from one specimen sequenced in a study of technical replicates of blood from a few donors. Libraries were prepared by immunoSEQ multiplex PCR; TCRdb keeps only in-frame clonotypes and omits some of them. The sample lists tens of thousands of clones; around 96% were seen once. Sequencing was carried out using T cells isolated from PBMCs. The receptor set was obtained from a human donor in good health.

Regarding this clone: In the same sample, other DNA sequences code for this CDR3. The chain employs TRBV6-1 and TRBJ1-5; D unresolved. Trimming shortened V by 3 bases and J by 0 bases, and 3 bases separated the two germline ends. The CDR3 is made up of 13 amino acids. Looked up from germline, CDR1 is MNHNS and CDR2 is SASEGT. CDR3 nucleotide sequence: TGTGCCAGCAGTGATAATAGCAATCAGCCCCAGCATTTT. It translates to CASSDNSNQPQHF.

The chain recombines TRBV7-6 with TRBJ2-2; weak D call: TRBD2 (5 bases). V was cut by 1 base and J by 0 bases, with 9 bases left in between. Germline loops: CDR1 SGHVS, CDR2 FNYEAQ. CDR3 length equals 16 residues. The CDR3 here is CASSLEWRTNTGELFF. The CDR3 coding sequence is TGTGCCAGCAGCTTAGAGTGGAGGACGAACACCGGGGAGCTGTTTTTT.

The CDR3 nucleotides are TGTGCCAGCAGCCCGAACCCCGGCGGGGCGGAGACCCAGTACTTC. Encoded protein: CASSPNPGGAETQYF. This chain connects TRBV7-6 to TRBJ2-5; a possible D gene is TRBD2 (6 bases). This CDR3 contains 15 residues. Germline loops: CDR1 SGHVS, CDR2 FNYEAQ. Trimming took 5 bases from V and 5 from J, leaving 18 bases between them.

The rearrangement joins TRBV5-1 to TRBJ1-2; D remains unclear. Per the germline V gene, CDR1 is SGHRS and CDR2 is YFSETQ. The CDR3 totals 16 residues. V lost 6 bases, J lost 7 bases, and 25 bases lay in between. The chain's CDR3 is CASNPQPGVEALGYTF. CDR3 nucleotides: TGCGCCAGCAACCCTCAACCGGGAGTCGAGGCGCTTGGCTACACCTTC.

The V gene is TRBV6-5, the J gene TRBJ2-7; 7 bases align to TRBD1. V shed 0 bases and J 2 bases; nucleotides not matched to a gene: 1. Germline V gene data show CDR1 as MNHEY and CDR2 as SVGAGI. The CDR3 is 14 residues long. This CDR3 reads CASSYSQGAYEQYF. CDR3 sequence (DNA): TGTGCCAGCAGTTACTCCCAGGGGGCCTACGAGCAGTACTTC.

This chain links TRBV6-5 with TRBJ2-5; possible D gene TRBD2, 5 bases. Deletions cut 4 bases from V and 3 bases from J, with 15 bases between. Germline lookup yields CDR1 MNHEY and CDR2 SVGAGI. This CDR3 has 15 amino acids. CDR3 coding DNA: TGTGCCAGCAGTTCCCGGGGTTGGCAGGAAGAGACCCAGTACTTC. It codes for CASSSRGWQEETQYF.

The chain is built from TRBV9 and TRBJ1-1; 7 bases map to TRBD1. The CDR3 runs to 18 residues. The trim removed 1 base at V and 3 bases at J, leaving 15 bases unmatched. Germline values: CDR1 SGDLS, CDR2 YYNGEE. The CDR3 protein is CASSVSHPGTADDTEAFF. CDR3 coding DNA: TGTGCCAGCAGCGTATCACACCCAGGGACAGCCGATGACACTGAAGCTTTCTTT.

Worth noting for this clone: The same CDR3 arises from other DNA sequences in this sample as well. This chain connects TRBV6-5 to TRBJ2-7; a weak D match, TRBD1 (6 bases). The CDR3 has 12 residues. Trimming took 0 bases from V and 6 from J, leaving 6 bases between them. From germline, CDR1 is MNHEY and CDR2 SVGAGI. The CDR3 DNA reads as TGTGCCAGCAGTTACTCAGGGGGCGAGCAGTACTTC. Translation: CASSYSGGEQYF.

V usage is TRBV5-4 and J usage is TRBJ1-2, with D possibly being TRBD1 (5 bases). Between the trimmed V and J ends, which lost 6 bases and 0 bases, there was a span of 12 bases. Germline V gives CDR1 SGHNT, CDR2 YYREEE (reference sequence). The CDR3 is 14 residues long. CDR3 sequence reads: CASNLDSSNYGYTF. The CDR3 coding sequence is TGTGCCAGCAACCTAGACAGCTCTAACTATGGCTACACCTTC.

In this sample, this clone turned up once. The chain carries TRBV6-5 and TRBJ2-5, with D tentatively TRBD2 (6 bases). Trimming left V 2 bases short and J 5 bases short, with 15 bases between. CDR3 length: 15 amino acids. Germline V gives CDR1 MNHEY, CDR2 SVGAGI. CDR3 region: CASSYGQGLRETQYF. CDR3 nucleotide sequence: TGTGCCAGCAGTTACGGACAAGGACTACGGGAGACCCAGTACTTC.

V is TRBV5-1 and J is TRBJ2-1, with 8 nucleotides matching TRBD1. The CDR3 contains 15 residues. V lost 0 bases to trimming and J lost 7 bases; unmatched junction nucleotides: 6. Germline assignment: CDR1 SGHRS and CDR2 YFSETQ. The CDR3: CASSLGDRIGNEQFF. CDR3 sequence (DNA): TGCGCCAGCAGCTTGGGGGACAGGATAGGGAATGAGCAGTTCTTC.

CDR3 nucleotide sequence: TGTGCCAGCAGCCCTACAGGGGATCGGTATGGCTACACCTTC. This codes for CASSPTGDRYGYTF. This chain joins TRBV6-5 and TRBJ1-2, with TRBD1 matching 7 bases. With V trimmed by 6 bases and J by 5 bases, 9 bases remained unmatched. From germline, CDR1 is MNHEY and CDR2 SVGAGI. The CDR3 length is 14 residues.

This chain links TRBV10-1 with TRBJ2-5; 9 positions match TRBD2. CDR1 WNHNN and CDR2 SYGVQD come from the germline V gene (reference sequence). V shed 7 bases, J shed 5 bases, and the junction held 11 bases outside the gene matches. The CDR3 is 15 amino acids. CDR3 loop: CASIHGLAFKETQYF. CDR3 in DNA: TGCGCCAGCATACACGGACTAGCGTTTAAGGAGACCCAGTACTTC.

This chain joins TRBV10-3 and TRBJ2-1; 10 nucleotides agree with TRBD2. CDR1 and CDR2 (germline): ENHRY, SYGVKD. V shed 5 bases, J shed 6 bases, and the junction held 7 bases outside the gene matches. The CDR3 consists of 15 residues. DNA for the CDR3: TGTGCCATCAGTCAGGGTAGCGGGAGGATCAATGAGCAGTTCTTC. Its translation is CAISQGSGRINEQFF.

The chain links TRBV5-4 to TRBJ2-7; 7 positions agree with TRBD2. Germline V gene lookup returns CDR1 SGHNT and CDR2 YYREEE (reference sequence). This CDR3 has 16 residues. With V trimmed by 3 bases and J by 2 bases, 11 bases remained unmatched. Here the CDR3 reads CASSWGGPGQAYEQYF. The DNA of the CDR3 is TGTGCCAGCAGCTGGGGGGGTCCAGGGCAAGCCTACGAGCAGTACTTC. Full variable domain (missing parts from reference TRBV5-4 and TRBJ2-7): ETGVTQSPTHLIKTRGQQVTLRCSSQSGHNTVSWYQQALGQGPQFIFQYYREEENGRGNFPPRFSGLQFPNYSSELNVNALELDDSALYLCASSWGGPGQAYEQYFGPGTRLTVT.

This chain links TRBV2 with TRBJ2-7, with TRBD2 matching 7 bases. Germline V lookup: CDR1 SNHLY, CDR2 FYNNEI. With 7 bases clipped from V and 4 bases from J, the junction kept 10 bases outside the gene matches. This CDR3 is built from 14 residues. The CDR3 DNA sequence: TGTGCCAGCACCAAAACGGCTAGCGGATACGAGCAGTACTTC. Translation: CASTKTASGYEQYF.

V and J are TRBV27 and TRBJ2-2; D may be TRBD2 (5 bases). CDR1 is MNHEY and CDR2 is SMNVEV in the germline V gene (reference sequence). CDR3 size: 16 residues. Deletions cut 2 bases from V and 4 bases from J, with 14 bases between. The CDR3 is CASSLEADGVTGELFF. Written as DNA, the CDR3 is TGTGCCAGCAGTTTAGAAGCGGATGGCGTCACCGGGGAGCTGTTTTTT.

The chain employs TRBV2 and TRBJ2-7; D is perhaps TRBD2 (7 bases). The CDR3 runs 16 residues. Looked up from germline, CDR1 is SNHLY and CDR2 is FYNNEI. Trimming shortened V by 7 bases and J by 6 bases, and 25 bases separated the two germline ends. Here the CDR3 reads CASNAGANRESGEQYF. The CDR3 bases are TGTGCCAGCAACGCGGGGGCCAACAGGGAATCTGGCGAGCAGTACTTC.

The J gene is TRBJ2-7, the V gene TRBV27, with D possibly TRBD1 on 6 matching bases. The CDR3 runs to 12 residues. Trimming cost V 6 bases and J 3 bases, with 9 bases left between them. Germline lookup yields CDR1 MNHEY and CDR2 SMNVEV (reference sequence). CDR3 sequence (DNA): TGTGCCAGCAGGGACAGTCTCTACGAGCAGTACTTC. It is translated as CASRDSLYEQYF.

The chain couples TRBV6-5 to TRBJ2-5; the D gene is possibly TRBD1 (7 bases). CDR1 and CDR2 (germline): MNHEY, SVGAGI. Trimming shortened V by 5 bases and J by 4 bases, and 11 bases separated the two germline ends. This CDR3 spans 13 amino acids. CDR3 in DNA: TGTGCCAGCAGTCCCAGGGGGGTAGAGACCCAGTACTTC. Amino acids: CASSPRGVETQYF.

This clone was found a few times. The genes are TRBV5-4 and TRBJ2-7, with TRBD1 as a possible D gene (6 bases). The V and J ends lost 3 bases and 4 bases respectively, with 17 bases between them. Germline CDR1 and CDR2: SGHNT and YYREEE (reference sequence). The CDR3 sequence is 15 residues long. CDR3 region: CASSSWYRDEYEQYF. The CDR3 bases are TGTGCCAGCAGCTCCTGGTACAGGGATGAATACGAGCAGTACTTC.

Ten or more counts support this clone. The rearrangement joins TRBV15 to TRBJ2-2; 11 nucleotides align to TRBD2. Germline CDR1 is LNHNV and CDR2 is YYDKDF (reference sequence). The CDR3 runs to 15 residues. With V trimmed by 1 base and J by 6 bases, 1 base remained unmatched. The CDR3: CATSRVAGGPGELFF. The CDR3 DNA is TGTGCCACCAGCAGAGTAGCGGGAGGGCCCGGGGAGCTGTTTTTT.

The chain combines TRBV25-1 with TRBJ2-7; 7 bases map to TRBD1. Germline V gene data show CDR1 as MGHDK and CDR2 as SYGVNS. This CDR3 has 14 residues. V shed 0 bases and J 3 bases; nucleotides not matched to a gene: 2. CDR3 sequence (DNA): TGTGCCAGCAGTGAATACAGGGGGAGCTACGAGCAGTACTTC. This encodes CASSEYRGSYEQYF.

The genes are TRBV5-1 and TRBJ2-1; 10 positions agree with TRBD2. V was pared by 4 bases and J by 6 bases, with 7 bases of the junction left unmatched. Germline loops: CDR1 SGHRS, CDR2 YFSETQ. The CDR3 is 15 residues long. The CDR3 nucleotides are TGCGCCAGCAGCCCCCCCCGACTAGCGGGCAATGAGCAGTTCTTC. It specifies CASSPPRLAGNEQFF.

The CDR3 DNA is TGTGCCAGCAGCTCGGACAGGGTAAAATTGAATTCACCCCTCCACTTT. Translating gives CASSSDRVKLNSPLHF. V gene TRBV11-3 combines with J gene TRBJ1-6; 8 bases are shared with TRBD1. The length of the CDR3 is 16 residues. V shed 4 bases, J shed 7 bases, and the junction held 9 bases outside the gene matches. In germline, CDR1 is SGHNT, CDR2 YENEEA.

The chain employs TRBV5-1 and TRBJ1-1, with D possibly matching TRBD1 (5 bases). Deletions cut 4 bases from V and 0 bases from J, with 10 bases between. Germline V gene data show CDR1 as SGHRS and CDR2 as YFSETQ. The CDR3 is 14 amino acids. For the CDR3, the DNA is TGCGCCAGCAGCAGCGACAGACTGAACACTGAAGCTTTCTTT. This codes for CASSSDRLNTEAFF.

V gene TRBV5-4 combines with J gene TRBJ2-7, with D unresolved. CDR1 and CDR2 (germline): SGHNT, YYREEE (reference sequence). This CDR3 has 13 residues. V was cut by 0 bases and J by 2 bases, with 6 bases left in between. This chain's CDR3 is CASSLDTTYEQYF. DNA of the CDR3: TGTGCCAGCAGCTTGGACACTACCTACGAGCAGTACTTC.

This clone was found once. This rearrangement joins TRBV4-1 to TRBJ2-3; 9 bases are a match to TRBD2. Germline V gene lookup returns CDR1 MGHRA and CDR2 YSYEKL. J was trimmed by 4 bases and V by 4 bases; bases with no gene match: 12. The CDR3 extends over 17 amino acids. CDR3 DNA: TGCGCCAGCAGCCGAGGTAGCGCGGGAGGGATGGCAGATACGCAGTATTTT. It yields the protein CASSRGSAGGMADTQYF.

This chain joins TRBV4-1 and TRBJ2-2, with TRBD2 identical over 7 bases. The V gene end was trimmed by 1 base and the J gene end by 6 bases; junction bases not matched to a gene: 11. Germline V CDR1 and CDR2: MGHRA, YSYEKL. The CDR3 runs to 17 residues. CDR3 protein: CASSQGVMGGEAGELFF. Here the CDR3 DNA reads TGCGCCAGCAGCCAAGGAGTTATGGGGGGGGAGGCCGGGGAGCTGTTTTTT.